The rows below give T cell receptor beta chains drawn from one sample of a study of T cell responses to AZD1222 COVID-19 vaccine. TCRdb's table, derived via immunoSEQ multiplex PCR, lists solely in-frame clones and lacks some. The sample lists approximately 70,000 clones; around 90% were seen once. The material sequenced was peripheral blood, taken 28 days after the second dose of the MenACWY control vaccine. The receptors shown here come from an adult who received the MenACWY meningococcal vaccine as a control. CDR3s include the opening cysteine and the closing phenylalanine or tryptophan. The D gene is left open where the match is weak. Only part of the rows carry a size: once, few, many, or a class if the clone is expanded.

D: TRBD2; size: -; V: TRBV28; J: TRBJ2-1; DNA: TGTGCCAGCAGTTTTACGGGACTAGCGGGGCTCCGCGTCTTC; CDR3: CASSFTGLAGLRVF
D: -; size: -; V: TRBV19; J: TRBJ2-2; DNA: TGTGCCAGTAGTATAGATTCGGGGGCCCCGAACACCGGGGAGCTGTTTTTT; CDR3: CASSIDSGAPNTGELFF
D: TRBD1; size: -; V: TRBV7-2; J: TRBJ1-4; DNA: TGTGCCAGCAGCTTAGGGACAGGGGTAGAAAAACTGTTTTTT; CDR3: CASSLGTGVEKLFF
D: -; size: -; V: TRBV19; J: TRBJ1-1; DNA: TGTGCCAGTACTTATAGAGGGGGCACTGAAGCTTTCTTT; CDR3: CASTYRGGTEAFF
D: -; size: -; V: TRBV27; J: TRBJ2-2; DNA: TGTGCCAGCAGTTATAGCGGAACCAACACCGGGGAGCTGTTTTTT; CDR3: CASSYSGTNTGELFF
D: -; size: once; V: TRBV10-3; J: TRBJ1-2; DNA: TGTGCCATCAGTGAGTATGGGGGTGAGGCGGCTTATGGCTACACCTTC; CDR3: CAISEYGGEAAYGYTF
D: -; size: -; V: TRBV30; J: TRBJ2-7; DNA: TGTGCCTGGAGTGTACCCGGGCGGTACGAGCAGTACTTC; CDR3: CAWSVPGRYEQYF
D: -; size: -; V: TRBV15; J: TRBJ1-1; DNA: TGTGCCACCAGCAGAGATAGACAGGAGAACACTGAAGCTTTCTTT; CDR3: CATSRDRQENTEAFF
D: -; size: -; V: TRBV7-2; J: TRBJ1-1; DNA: TGTGCCAGCAGAAACAGGGAAGGGGCCACTGAAGCTTTCTTT; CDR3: CASRNREGATEAFF
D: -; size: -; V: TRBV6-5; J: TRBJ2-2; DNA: TGTGCCAGCACGCCAGGACTGATCAGCACCGGGGAGCTGTTTTTT; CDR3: CASTPGLISTGELFF
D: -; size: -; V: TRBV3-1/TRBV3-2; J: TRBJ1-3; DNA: TGTGCCAGCAGCCAAGTTCACATAGCCCCACCTGGAAACACCATATATTTT; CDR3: CASSQVHIAPPGNTIYF
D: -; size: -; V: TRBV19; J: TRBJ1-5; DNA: TGTGCCAGTAGTGGGTCCTCGGGGAATCAGCCCCAGCATTTT; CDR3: CASSGSSGNQPQHF
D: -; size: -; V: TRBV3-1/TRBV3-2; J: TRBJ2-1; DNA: TGTGCCAGCAGGCTGACAGACCGCTCCTACAATGAGCAGTTCTTC; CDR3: CASRLTDRSYNEQFF
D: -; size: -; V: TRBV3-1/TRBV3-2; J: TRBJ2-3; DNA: TGTGCCAGCAGCCAAGACGGCGGGAAAGATACGCAGTATTTT; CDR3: CASSQDGGKDTQYF
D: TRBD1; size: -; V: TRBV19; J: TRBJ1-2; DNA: TGTGCCAGTAGGGAGGGACAGCACTATGGCTACACCTTC; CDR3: CASREGQHYGYTF
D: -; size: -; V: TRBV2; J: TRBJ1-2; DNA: TGTGCCAGCAGTGTGTCGGCAGTCTATGGCTACACCTTC; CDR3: CASSVSAVYGYTF
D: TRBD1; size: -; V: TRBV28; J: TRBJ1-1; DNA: TGTGCCAGCAGTTCCCCTCAGGGGGCAGGGGCTGAAGCTTTCTTT; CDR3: CASSSPQGAGAEAFF
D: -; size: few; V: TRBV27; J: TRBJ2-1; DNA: TGTGCCAGCAGTTTCCGCACCAGCTCCTACAATGAGCAGTTCTTC; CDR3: CASSFRTSSYNEQFF
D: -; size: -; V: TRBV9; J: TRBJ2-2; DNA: TGTGCCAGCAAGTCAGGACCGAACACCGGGGAGCTGTTTTTT; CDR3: CASKSGPNTGELFF
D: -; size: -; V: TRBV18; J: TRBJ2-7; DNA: TGTGCCAGCTCACCACCGGCCCAGGGGGGATACGAGCAGTACTTC; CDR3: CASSPPAQGGYEQYF
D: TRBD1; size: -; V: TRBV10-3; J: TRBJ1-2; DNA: TGTGCCATAACGGACAGGACTGTTGGATATGGCTACACCTTC; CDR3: CAITDRTVGYGYTF
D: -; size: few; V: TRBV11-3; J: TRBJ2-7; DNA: TGTGCCAGCAGCTTGACAGCGACCTACGAGCAGTACTTC; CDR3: CASSLTATYEQYF
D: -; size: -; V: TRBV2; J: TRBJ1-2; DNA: TGTGCCAGCAGTGAAGCGAACAACTATGGCTACACCTTC; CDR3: CASSEANNYGYTF
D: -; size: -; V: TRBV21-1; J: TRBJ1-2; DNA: TGTGCCAGCAGCAAGGACAGGGGGCCGAGAAATGGCTACACCTTC; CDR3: CASSKDRGPRNGYTF
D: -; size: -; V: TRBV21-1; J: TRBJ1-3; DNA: TGTGCCAGCAGCAAAGAATTGACTTCCCTCTCTGGAAACACCATATATTTT; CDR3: CASSKELTSLSGNTIYF
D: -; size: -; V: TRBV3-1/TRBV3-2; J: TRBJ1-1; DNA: TGTGCCAGCAGCCAAGATATTGCGGGGTCGTTCGCTGAAGCTTTCTTT; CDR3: CASSQDIAGSFAEAFF
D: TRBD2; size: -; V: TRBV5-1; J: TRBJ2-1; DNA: TGCGCCAGCAGCACCGCACTAGCGGGAAGGTCTAGTGAGCAGTTCTTC; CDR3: CASSTALAGRSSEQFF
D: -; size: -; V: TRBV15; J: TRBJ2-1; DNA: TGTGCCACCAGCAGAGGGCGGGCCTCCTACAATGAGCAGTTCTTC; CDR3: CATSRGRASYNEQFF
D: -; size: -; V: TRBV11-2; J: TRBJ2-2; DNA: TGTGCCAGCAGCCCCTACGACCTCGCGAACACCGGGGAGCTGTTTTTT; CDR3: CASSPYDLANTGELFF
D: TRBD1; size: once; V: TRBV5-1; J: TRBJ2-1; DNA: TGCGCCAGCAGCTTGAGGGGACAGGGGGCCTACAATGAGCAGTTCTTC; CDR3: CASSLRGQGAYNEQFF
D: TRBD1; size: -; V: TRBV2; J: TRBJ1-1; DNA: TGTGCCAGCAGAACCGGACAGGGGAGCACTGAAGCTTTCTTT; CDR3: CASRTGQGSTEAFF
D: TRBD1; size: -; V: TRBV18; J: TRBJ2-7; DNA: TGTGCCAGCTCCCAAGGACAGGGGGCTTATAACGAGCAGTACTTC; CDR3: CASSQGQGAYNEQYF
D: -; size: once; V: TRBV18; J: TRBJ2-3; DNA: TGTGCCAGCTCACCGGCCGGCTGGGGACGGGGCACAGATACGCAGTATTTT; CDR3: CASSPAGWGRGTDTQYF
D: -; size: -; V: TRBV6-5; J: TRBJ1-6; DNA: TGTGCCAGCACCCCCTCGGGGAATCGGTCACCCCTCCACTTT; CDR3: CASTPSGNRSPLHF
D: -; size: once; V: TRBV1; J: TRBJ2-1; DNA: TGCACCACCTTGGACTGCCCCTACAATGAGCAGTTCTTC; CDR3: CTTLDCPYNEQFF
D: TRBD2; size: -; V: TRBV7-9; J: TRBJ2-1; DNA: TGTGCCAGCAGCTTCCTAGCGGGGAACAACAATGAGCAGTTCTTC; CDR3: CASSFLAGNNNEQFF
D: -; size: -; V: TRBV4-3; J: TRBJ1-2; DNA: TGCGCCAGCAGCCGCGAACCAGGCAACTATGGCTACACCTTC; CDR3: CASSREPGNYGYTF
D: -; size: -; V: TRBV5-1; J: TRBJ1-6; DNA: TGCGCCAGCAGCTTTTGGCCCGGTGGTAGTAATTCACCCCTCCACTTT; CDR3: CASSFWPGGSNSPLHF
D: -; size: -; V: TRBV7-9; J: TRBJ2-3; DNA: TGTGCCAGCAGCCTGTCCGAACAGTCTGCAGATACGCAGTATTTT; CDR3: CASSLSEQSADTQYF
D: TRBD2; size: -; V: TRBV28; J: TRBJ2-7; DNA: TGTGCCAGCAGTTTCGTAGCGGGCACGAACTACGAGCAGTACTTC; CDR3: CASSFVAGTNYEQYF
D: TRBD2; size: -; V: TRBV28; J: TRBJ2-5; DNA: TGTGCCAGCAGTGGGCCGAGGAGCGGGGCACAAGAGACCCAGTACTTC; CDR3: CASSGPRSGAQETQYF
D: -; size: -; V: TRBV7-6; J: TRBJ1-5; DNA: TGTGCCAGCGGCCAGGAGAATCAGCCCCAGCATTTT; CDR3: CASGQENQPQHF